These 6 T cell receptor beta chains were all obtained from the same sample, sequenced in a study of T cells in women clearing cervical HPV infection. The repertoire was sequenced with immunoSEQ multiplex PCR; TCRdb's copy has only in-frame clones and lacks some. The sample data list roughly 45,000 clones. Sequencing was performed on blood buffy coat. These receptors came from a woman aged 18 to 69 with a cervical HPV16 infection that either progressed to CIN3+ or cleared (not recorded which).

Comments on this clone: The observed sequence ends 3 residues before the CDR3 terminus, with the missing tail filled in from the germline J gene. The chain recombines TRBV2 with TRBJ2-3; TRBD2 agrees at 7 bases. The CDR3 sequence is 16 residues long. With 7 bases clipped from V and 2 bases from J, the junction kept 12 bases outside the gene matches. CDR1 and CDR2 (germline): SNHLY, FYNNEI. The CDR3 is CASTPGRLADTDTQYF. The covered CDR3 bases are TGTGCCAGCACCCCCGGGAGGCTAGCGGACACAGATACG. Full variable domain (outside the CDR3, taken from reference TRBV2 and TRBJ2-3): EPEVTQTPSHQVTQMGQEVILRCVPISNHLYFYWYRQILGQKVEFLVSFYNNEISEKSEIFDDQFSVERPDGSNFTLKIRSTKLEDSAMYFCASTPGRLADTDTQYFGPGTRLTVL.

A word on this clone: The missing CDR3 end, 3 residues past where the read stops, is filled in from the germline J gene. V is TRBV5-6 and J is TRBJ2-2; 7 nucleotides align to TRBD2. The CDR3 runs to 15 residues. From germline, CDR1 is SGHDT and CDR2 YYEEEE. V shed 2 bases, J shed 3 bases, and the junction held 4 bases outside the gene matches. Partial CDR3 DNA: TGTGCCAGCAGCTTAGCGGGGTTAGACACCGGGGAG. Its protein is CASSLAGLDTGE. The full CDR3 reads CASSLAGLDTGELFF.

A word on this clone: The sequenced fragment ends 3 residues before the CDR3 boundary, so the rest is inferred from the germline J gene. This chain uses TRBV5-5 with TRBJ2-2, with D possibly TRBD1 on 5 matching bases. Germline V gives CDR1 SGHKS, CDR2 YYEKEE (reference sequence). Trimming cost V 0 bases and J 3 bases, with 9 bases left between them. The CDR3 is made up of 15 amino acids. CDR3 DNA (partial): TGTGCCAGCAGCTTGGCCGACAGCTACACCGGGGAG. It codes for CASSLADSYTGE. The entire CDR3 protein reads CASSLADSYTGELFF. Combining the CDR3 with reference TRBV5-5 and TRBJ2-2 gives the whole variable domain DAGVTQSPTHLIKTRGQQVTLRCSPISGHKSVSWYQQVLGQGPQFIFQYYEKEERGRGNFPDRFSARQFPNYSSELNVNALLLGDSALYLCASSLADSYTGELFFGEGSRLTVL.

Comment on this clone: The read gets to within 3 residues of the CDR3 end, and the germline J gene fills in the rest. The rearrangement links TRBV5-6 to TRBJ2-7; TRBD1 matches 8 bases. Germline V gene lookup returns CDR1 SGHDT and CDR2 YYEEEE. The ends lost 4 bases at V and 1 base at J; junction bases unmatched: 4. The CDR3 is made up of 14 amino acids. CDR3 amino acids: CASSVDRGSYEQYF. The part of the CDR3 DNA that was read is TGTGCCAGCAGCGTAGACAGGGGTTCCTACGAG.

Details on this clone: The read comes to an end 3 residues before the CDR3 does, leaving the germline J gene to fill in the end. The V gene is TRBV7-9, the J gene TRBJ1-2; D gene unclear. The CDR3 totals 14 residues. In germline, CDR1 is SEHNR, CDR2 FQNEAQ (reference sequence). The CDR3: CASTPRLAGFDYTF. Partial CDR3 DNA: TGTGCCAGCACCCCCCGGCTAGCAGGATTCGAC.

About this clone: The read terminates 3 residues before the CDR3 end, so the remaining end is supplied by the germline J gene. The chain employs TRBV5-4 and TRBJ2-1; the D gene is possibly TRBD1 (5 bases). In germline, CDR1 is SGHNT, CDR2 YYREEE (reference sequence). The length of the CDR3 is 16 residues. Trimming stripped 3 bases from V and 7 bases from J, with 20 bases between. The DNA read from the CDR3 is TGTGCCAGCAGCTCCCCCCCCGTCAGGGCGAATAATGAG. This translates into CASSSPPVRANNE. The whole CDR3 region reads CASSSPPVRANNEQFF.